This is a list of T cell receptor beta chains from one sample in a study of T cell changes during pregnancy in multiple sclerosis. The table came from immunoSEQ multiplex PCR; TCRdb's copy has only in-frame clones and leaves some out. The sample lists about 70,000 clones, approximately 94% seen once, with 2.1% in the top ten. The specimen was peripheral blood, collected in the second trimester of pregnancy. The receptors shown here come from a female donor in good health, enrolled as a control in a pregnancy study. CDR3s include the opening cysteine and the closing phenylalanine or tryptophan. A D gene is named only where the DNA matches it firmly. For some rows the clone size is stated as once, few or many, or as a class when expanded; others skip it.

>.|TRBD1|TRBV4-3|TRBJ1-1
TGCGCCAGCAGCCAACCCACTAGGCGACAGGGTGAGGCTTTCTTT
CASSQPTRRQGEAFF
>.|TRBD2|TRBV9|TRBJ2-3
TGTGCCAGCAGCGAGGGGGGAGCGGGGGGATCTACAGATACGCAGTATTTT
CASSEGGAGGSTDTQYF
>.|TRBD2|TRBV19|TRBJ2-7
TGTGCCAGTAGTATTCCGGGGAGGGGCTCCTACGAGCAGTACTTC
CASSIPGRGSYEQYF
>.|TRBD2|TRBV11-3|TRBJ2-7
TGTGCCAGCAGCGCCAGACTAGCAGGCGACGAGCAGTACTTC
CASSARLAGDEQYF
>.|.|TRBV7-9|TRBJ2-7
TGTGCCAGCAGCTTAGATGCGGGGTGGGCCTACGAGCAGTACTTC
CASSLDAGWAYEQYF
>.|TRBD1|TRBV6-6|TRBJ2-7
TGTGCCAGCAGTACAGGACAGGGGAATCCCTACGAGCAGTACTTC
CASSTGQGNPYEQYF
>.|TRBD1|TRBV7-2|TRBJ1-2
TGTGCCAGCTCTGAGGGACAGTACTATGGCTACACCTTC
CASSEGQYYGYTF
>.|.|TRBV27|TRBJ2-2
TGTGCCAGCAGTTTGATAGGGGACACCGGGGAGCTGTTTTTT
CASSLIGDTGELFF
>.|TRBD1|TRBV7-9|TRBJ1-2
TGTGCCAGCAGCTTAGACTTGGGACAGCGAGGAAACACCTTC
CASSLDLGQRGNTF
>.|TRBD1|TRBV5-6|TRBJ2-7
TGTGCCAGCAGCTTGTGGGACAGGGTCGGCGAGCAGTACTTC
CASSLWDRVGEQYF
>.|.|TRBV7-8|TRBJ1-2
TGTGCCAGCAGCCCCCCGGGGGGGCGGATTTCGAGAGGCTACACCTTC
CASSPPGGRISRGYTF
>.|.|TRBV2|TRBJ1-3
TGTGCCAGCAGCCGAGACGGGGGCTCTGGAAACACCATATATTTT
CASSRDGGSGNTIYF
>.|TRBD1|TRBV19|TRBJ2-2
TGTGCCAGCCATACACAGGGGGTCACCGGGGAGCTGTTTTTT
CASHTQGVTGELFF
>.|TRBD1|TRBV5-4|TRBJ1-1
TGTGCCAGCAGCTGGGGGGACAGGGTAACTGAAGCTTTCTTT
CASSWGDRVTEAFF
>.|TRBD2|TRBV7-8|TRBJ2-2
TGTGCCAGCAGCCCGGGACTAGCGGGGTCCGGGGAGCTGTTTTTT
CASSPGLAGSGELFF
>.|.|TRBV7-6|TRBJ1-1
TGTGCCAGCAGCTTAAGCCAGGACAGTGGTTACTCTGAAGCTTTCTTT
CASSLSQDSGYSEAFF
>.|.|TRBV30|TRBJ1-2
TGTGCCTGGAGTGCCCACCCCATTAAGAGAAACTATGGCTACACCTTC
CAWSAHPIKRNYGYTF
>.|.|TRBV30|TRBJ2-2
TGTGCCTCACAGGGCCCCGGGGAGCTGTTTTTT
CASQGPGELFF
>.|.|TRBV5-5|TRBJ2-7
TGTGCCAGCAGCTCTCCGACAGACAAGTTAATCTACGAGCAGTACTTC
CASSSPTDKLIYEQYF
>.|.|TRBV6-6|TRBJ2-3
TGTGCCAGCAGTTACGGGGCAGGGCGGACAGATACGCAGTATTTT
CASSYGAGRTDTQYF
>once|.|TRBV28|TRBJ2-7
TGTGCCAGCAGTTTACCTAGCCCGGCTGCCGAGCAGTACTTC
CASSLPSPAAEQYF
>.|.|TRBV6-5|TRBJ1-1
TGTGCCAGCAGTTACGGGCAGGGGTTGGGAACTGAAGCTTTCTTT
CASSYGQGLGTEAFF
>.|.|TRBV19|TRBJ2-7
TGTGCCAGTAGTATTAAGGGAGCGAGCGAGCAGTACTTC
CASSIKGASEQYF
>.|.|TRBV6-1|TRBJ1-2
TGTGCCAGCAGTGAAGCTCACACGATGAACTATGGCTACACCTTC
CASSEAHTMNYGYTF
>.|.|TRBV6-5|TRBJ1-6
TGTGCCAGCAGGAGGGACCAGGGACTTTCACCCCTCCACTTT
CASRRDQGLSPLHF
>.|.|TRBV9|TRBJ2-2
TGTGCCAGCAGCGTAGCTAGTAGACAGCACACCGGGGAGCTGTTTTTT
CASSVASRQHTGELFF
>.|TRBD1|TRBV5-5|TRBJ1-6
TGTGCCAGCAGCTTAACAACAGGGGCTCCCTATAATTCACCCCTCCACTTT
CASSLTTGAPYNSPLHF
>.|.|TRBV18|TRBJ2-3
TGTGCCAGCTCACCAGCAAAGGGGTCGCAGTATTTT
CASSPAKGSQYF
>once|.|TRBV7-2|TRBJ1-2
TGTGCCAGCAGCCAGGGGAGCTCTAACTATGGCTACACCTTC
CASSQGSSNYGYTF
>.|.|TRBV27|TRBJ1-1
TGTGCCAGCAGTTTGCAGGGAGGTTCGATGAACACTGAAGCTTTCTTT
CASSLQGGSMNTEAFF
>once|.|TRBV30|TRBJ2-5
TGTGCCTGGAGTGTAGACATAGAGACCCAGTACTTC
CAWSVDIETQYF
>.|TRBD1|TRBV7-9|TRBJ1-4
TGTGCCAGCAGCTCCTGGACAGGGAATGAAAAACTGTTTTTT
CASSSWTGNEKLFF
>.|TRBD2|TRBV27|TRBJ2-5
TGTGCCAGCAGGATAGCGGGGGTAGAGACCCAGTACTTC
CASRIAGVETQYF
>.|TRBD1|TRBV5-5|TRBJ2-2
TGTGCCAGCAGCTTTAGGGGGCCCAACACCGGGGAGCTGTTTTTT
CASSFRGPNTGELFF
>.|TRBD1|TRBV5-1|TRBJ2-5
TGCGCCAGCAGTACTCAGGGGGTTCGTCAGACCCAGTACTTC
CASSTQGVRQTQYF
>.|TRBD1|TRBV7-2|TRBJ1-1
TGTGCCTCCAAAGGGGGACAGCAGAACACTGAAGCTTTCTTT
CASKGGQQNTEAFF
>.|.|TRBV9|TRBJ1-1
TGTGCCAGCAGCGTAGCAGGGCAGGGTGACACTGAAGCTTTCTTT
CASSVAGQGDTEAFF
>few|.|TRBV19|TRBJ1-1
TGTGCCAGTAGTTCAAGAGTACAGCTGAACACTGAAGCTTTCTTT
CASSSRVQLNTEAFF
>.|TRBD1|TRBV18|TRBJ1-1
TGTGCCAGCTCACCGGACAGGGGGGGCACTGAAGCTTTCTTT
CASSPDRGGTEAFF
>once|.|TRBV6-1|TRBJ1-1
TGTGCCAGCAGTGACAGGGGTTGGCGGGCTTTCTTT
CASSDRGWRAFF
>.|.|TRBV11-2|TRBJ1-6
TGTGCCAGCAGCTTAGGAACAGGGACACCCCTCCACTTT
CASSLGTGTPLHF
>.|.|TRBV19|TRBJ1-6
TGTGCCAGTAGCGAATCCAGGGGTCGTAATTCACCCCTCCACTTT
CASSESRGRNSPLHF
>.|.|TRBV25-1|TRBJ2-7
TGTGCCAGCAGTGAAGCTACGGGGTCCTACGAGCAGTACTTC
CASSEATGSYEQYF
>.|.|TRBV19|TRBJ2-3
TGTGCCAGTAGTATGCGCCCAGATACGCAGTATTTT
CASSMRPDTQYF
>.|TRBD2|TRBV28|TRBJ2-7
TGTGCCAGCAGTTACTCTAGGACTAGCGCCGGGGGCTACGAGCAGTACTTC
CASSYSRTSAGGYEQYF
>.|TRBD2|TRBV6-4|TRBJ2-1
TGTGCCAGCAGTCCGACCCGTAGGACTAGCGGCAATGAGCAGTTCTTC
CASSPTRRTSGNEQFF
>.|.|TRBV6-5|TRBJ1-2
TGTGCCAGCAGTTACTCCGGGAAAGGAGGTGGCTACACCTTC
CASSYSGKGGGYTF
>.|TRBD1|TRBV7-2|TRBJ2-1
TGTGCCAGCACCCCCCCGGGACAGGGTACCTACAATGAGCAGTTCTTC
CASTPPGQGTYNEQFF
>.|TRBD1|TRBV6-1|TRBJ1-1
TGTGCCAGCAGTCGACAGGGGGCGAGGGCTTTCTTT
CASSRQGARAFF
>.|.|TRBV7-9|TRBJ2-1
TGTGCCAGCAGCTTAGAGGCAGGGAGGCACAATGAGCAGTTCTTC
CASSLEAGRHNEQFF
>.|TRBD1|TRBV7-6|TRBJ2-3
TGTGCCAGCAGCTGGGGGACAGGGAAGCGAACAGATACGCAGTATTTT
CASSWGTGKRTDTQYF
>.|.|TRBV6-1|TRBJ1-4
TGTGCCAGGGAGCGGGTAACTAATGAAAAACTGTTTTTT
CARERVTNEKLFF
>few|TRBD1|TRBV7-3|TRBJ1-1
TGTGCCAGCAGCTTAAGGGGGACAGGCTTGAACACTGAAGCTTTCTTT
CASSLRGTGLNTEAFF
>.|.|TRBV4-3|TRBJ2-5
TGCGCCAGCAGCCAGGACCGGTTGGAGGGGACCCAGTACTTC
CASSQDRLEGTQYF
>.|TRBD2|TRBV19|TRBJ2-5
TGTGCCAGTAGCCCCGGGGGGGCAGTCGGAGAGACCCAGTACTTC
CASSPGGAVGETQYF
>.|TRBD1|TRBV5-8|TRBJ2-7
TGTGCCAGCAGTTTAGGGACAGGGGCAACCTACGAGCAGTACTTC
CASSLGTGATYEQYF
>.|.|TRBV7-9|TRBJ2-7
TGTGCCAGCAGCCCTGAGGGGACTCCGCAGTACTTC
CASSPEGTPQYF
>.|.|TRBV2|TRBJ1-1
TGTGCCAGCAGTGTTCAGGGCAGGGGAAACACTGAAGCTTTCTTT
CASSVQGRGNTEAFF